These 28 T cell receptor beta chains came from one sample sequenced in a study of Ad26.COV2.S vaccination and SARS-CoV-2 variants. Measured with immunoSEQ multiplex PCR; TCRdb has only the in-frame clones, and not every one. This repertoire shows roughly 680,000 clones, roughly 90% found once; its top ten account for approximately 1.5%. As to treatment: some 20 received Ad26.COV2.S at low or high dose, single or two shots; roughly 5 received placebo; per-sample allocation not given. It was on day 63 after the first vaccine or placebo injection that samples were taken. This material consisted of peripheral blood, taken in a trial of Ad26.COV2.S vaccine versus placebo. The receptors were gathered from a person between 18 and 60 years old who received the Ad26.COV2.S COVID-19 vaccine or a placebo.

The gene calls are TRBV7-2 and TRBJ2-3; 14 positions match TRBD2. This CDR3 has 16 residues. The V gene's germline CDR1 is SGHTA and CDR2 FQGNSA. J lost 5 bases, V lost 7 bases, and 8 bases had no gene match. CDR3 amino acids: CASNLLGTSGRDTQYF. CDR3 nucleotides: TGTGCCAGCAACCTTTTAGGGACTAGCGGGAGAGATACGCAGTATTTT. Filled out from reference TRBV7-2 and TRBJ2-3, the complete variable domain reads GAGVSQSPSNKVTEKGKDVELRCDPISGHTALYWYRQSLGQGLEFLIYFQGNSAPDKSGLPSDRFSAERTGGSVSTLTIQRTQQEDSAVYLCASNLLGTSGRDTQYFGPGTRLTVL.

The V and J genes are TRBV30 and TRBJ2-1; TRBD1 aligns across 7 bases. The CDR3 loop spans 14 amino acids. The trim removed 4 bases at V and 0 bases at J, leaving 3 bases unmatched. In germline, CDR1 is GTSNPN, CDR2 SVGIG (reference sequence). CDR3 in DNA: TGTGCCTGGAACGGGGACAGCTCCTACAATGAGCAGTTCTTC. It is translated as CAWNGDSSYNEQFF.

J is TRBJ2-5 and V is TRBV5-1; D possibly corresponds to TRBD2 (6 bases). CDR1 and CDR2 (germline): SGHRS, YFSETQ. The CDR3 contains 14 residues. Trimming removed 3 bases from V and 7 bases from J, with 16 bases in between. The CDR3 here is CASSSGDGGGTQYF. As DNA, the CDR3 is TGCGCCAGCAGCTCGGGGGACGGAGGAGGGACCCAGTACTTC.

V usage is TRBV7-3 and J usage is TRBJ2-6; no firm D call. V was pared by 2 bases and J by 0 bases, with 11 bases between. The germline CDR1 and CDR2 sequences are SGHTA and FQGTGA. The CDR3 spans 17 residues. DNA of the CDR3: TGTGCCAGCAGCTTAGACTCCTACCCCTCTGGGGCCAACGTCCTGACTTTC. This encodes CASSLDSYPSGANVLTF.

The CDR3 protein is CASSETGGAETQYF. Written as DNA, the CDR3 is TGTGCCAGCAGTGAAACAGGGGGAGCAGAGACCCAGTACTTC. The chain joins TRBV6-1 to TRBJ2-5, with 8 bases matching TRBD1. Germline CDR1 reads MNHNS; CDR2 reads SASEGT. This CDR3 is built from 14 residues. V was pared by 2 bases and J by 4 bases, with 3 bases of the junction left unmatched.

The chain uses TRBV15 and TRBJ2-3; TRBD1 matches at 7 bases. This CDR3 comprises 14 residues. V shed 7 bases, J shed 0 bases, and the junction held 4 bases outside the gene matches. Germline V gene sequence: CDR1 LNHNV, CDR2 YYDKDF (reference sequence). CDR3 DNA sequence: TGTGCCACCAAAGGGGGCCCAAGCACAGATACGCAGTATTTT. Translating it yields CATKGGPSTDTQYF.

This chain links TRBV19 with TRBJ1-2; D is unresolved. CDR3 length equals 12 residues. V shed 5 bases and J shed 4 bases, with 8 bases lying between them. Germline CDR1 reads LNHDA; CDR2 reads SQIVND (reference sequence). This chain's CDR3 is CASSSIVYGYTF. CDR3 coding DNA: TGTGCCAGTAGTTCGATAGTCTATGGCTACACCTTC.

This clone showed up just once. J is TRBJ1-5 and V is TRBV6-2 or TRBV6-3; D not certain. Germline CDR1 is MNHEY and CDR2 is SVGEGT. Between the trimmed V and J ends, which lost 2 bases and 1 base, there was a span of 6 bases. This CDR3 is built from 14 residues. CDR3 region: CASSYAQSNQPQHF. CDR3 sequence (DNA): TGTGCCAGCAGTTACGCACAGAGCAATCAGCCCCAGCATTTT.

The chain links TRBV6-5 to TRBJ2-3, with 12 bases aligning to TRBD2. The CDR3 extends over 15 amino acids. Trimming removed 5 bases from V and 4 bases from J; junction bases left unmatched: 4. Germline-derived CDR1 and CDR2 are MNHEY and SVGAGI. The chain's CDR3 is CASSTTSGRADTQYF. CDR3 sequence (DNA): TGTGCCAGCAGTACGACTAGCGGGAGAGCAGATACGCAGTATTTT.

The V call is TRBV5-6, the J call TRBJ1-6; 9 bases fit TRBD1. Trimming removed 0 bases from V and 10 bases from J; junction bases left unmatched: 5. This CDR3 comprises 15 residues. Per the germline V gene, CDR1 is SGHDT and CDR2 is YYEEEE. DNA for the CDR3: TGTGCCAGCAGCTTGGGAGGACAGGGGTGGTCACCCCTCCACTTT. Translation gives CASSLGGQGWSPLHF.

This clone was seen a few times. The chain combines TRBV11-2 with TRBJ2-7, with unresolved D. The CDR3 totals 12 residues. Per germline, CDR1 SGHAT and CDR2 FQNNGV. The V end was cut by 4 bases, the J end by 0 bases, with 4 bases between. The CDR3 spells CASSSASYEQYF. CDR3 sequence (DNA): TGTGCCAGCAGCTCCGCCTCCTACGAGCAGTACTTC.

This rearrangement joins TRBV7-8 to TRBJ2-3; D is unresolved. This CDR3 comprises 13 residues. Trimming cost V 5 bases and J 8 bases, with 14 bases left between them. Germline-derived CDR1 and CDR2 are SGHVS and FQNEAQ. DNA of the CDR3: TGTGCCAGCAGCCCCCTATACTCGGGTACGCAGTATTTT. Protein product: CASSPLYSGTQYF.

The chain couples TRBV6-5 to TRBJ2-7; a possible D gene is TRBD2 (6 bases). Germline V lookup: CDR1 MNHEY, CDR2 SVGAGI. Trimming shortened V by 4 bases and J by 4 bases, and 14 bases separated the two germline ends. The length of the CDR3 is 14 residues. In nucleotides, the CDR3 is TGTGCCAGCAGTTTGGGGGGAGCGCAATACGAGCAGTACTTC. Translated, it gives CASSLGGAQYEQYF.

The chain is built from TRBV6-6 and TRBJ1-5; D gene ambiguous. Trimming removed 2 bases at V and 4 bases at J, with 12 bases between. The CDR3 covers 15 residues. Per germline, CDR1 MNHNY and CDR2 SVGAGI (reference sequence). CDR3 amino acids: CASSYPSSQNQPQHF. As DNA, the CDR3 is TGTGCCAGCAGTTACCCCAGCTCTCAGAATCAGCCCCAGCATTTT.

V and J are TRBV14 and TRBJ2-1, with 9 bases fitting TRBD2. The ends lost 4 bases at V and 5 bases at J; junction bases unmatched: 12. The CDR3 is 17 amino acids. Germline V CDR1 and CDR2: SGHDN, FVKESK. The CDR3 DNA sequence: TGTGCCAGCAGCCGAACCGGTGGCCAGCGGGGGGACAATGAGCAGTTCTTC. Amino acids: CASSRTGGQRGDNEQFF.

The chain is built from TRBV3-1 (or the pseudogene TRBV3-2) and TRBJ1-4; the match to TRBD1 covers 7 bases. Per germline, CDR1 LGHDT and CDR2 YNNKEL (reference sequence). The length of the CDR3 is 16 residues. Germline trimming cut 1 base from V and 0 bases from J; bases unmatched to any gene: 2. The CDR3 DNA is TGTGCCAGCAGCCAAGGGACAGGCCCAACTAATGAAAAACTGTTTTTT. This sequence encodes CASSQGTGPTNEKLFF.

The V gene is TRBV29-1, the J gene TRBJ2-3; maybe TRBD1 (6 bases). Germline values: CDR1 SQVTM, CDR2 ANQGSEA. This CDR3 is built from 14 residues. V dropped 4 bases and J dropped 2 bases, with 13 bases sitting between them. CDR3 bases: TGCAGCGTTGGGACAGTTCAGCTCACAGATACGCAGTATTTT. Translated, it gives CSVGTVQLTDTQYF.

This sequence joins TRBV4-1 and TRBJ1-6, with TRBD1 identical over 8 bases. Germline V gives CDR1 MGHRA, CDR2 YSYEKL. CDR3 size: 15 residues. V dropped 0 bases and J dropped 10; count of bases not matched to a gene: 5. CDR3 DNA sequence: TGCGCCAGCAGCCAAGATTGGACAGGGATCTCACCCCTCCACTTT. The encoded protein is CASSQDWTGISPLHF.

The genes are TRBV30 and TRBJ2-2; 13 bases align to TRBD2. CDR3 length: 17 residues. V shed 1 base, J shed 0 bases, and the junction held 2 bases outside the gene matches. Germline-derived CDR1 and CDR2 are GTSNPN and SVGIG (reference sequence). CDR3 bases: TGTGCCTGGAGTGGAACTAGCGGGAGGGCGAACACCGGGGAGCTGTTTTTT. Translating it yields CAWSGTSGRANTGELFF.

This clone was seen only a few times. The chain links TRBV29-1 to TRBJ1-5; unclear D gene. CDR1 is SQVTM, CDR2 ANQGSEA, per germline. V dropped 4 bases and J dropped 5 bases, with 12 bases sitting between them. This CDR3 has 13 amino acids. The CDR3 reads CSVVVSGDQPQHF. The CDR3, as DNA: TGCAGCGTTGTCGTTAGCGGGGATCAGCCCCAGCATTTT.

The chain couples TRBV7-9 to TRBJ1-5; 7 positions agree with TRBD1. The CDR3 length is 14 residues. Trimming removed 6 bases from V and 4 bases from J; junction bases left unmatched: 6. Looked up from germline, CDR1 is SEHNR and CDR2 is FQNEAQ (reference sequence). CDR3 DNA sequence: TGTGCCAGCAGTCGTACAGGGGAAAATCAGCCCCAGCATTTT. Translation gives CASSRTGENQPQHF.

The CDR3 here is CASSFRQGVDEKLFF. In DNA, the CDR3 is TGTGCCAGCAGCTTCAGACAGGGGGTTGATGAAAAACTGTTTTTT. The gene calls are TRBV7-2 and TRBJ1-4; 9 bases are a match to TRBD1. The CDR3 contains 15 residues. Per the germline V gene, CDR1 is SGHTA and CDR2 is FQGNSA. The trim removed 3 bases at V and 6 bases at J, leaving 5 bases unmatched.

This clone has only one observation. This chain links TRBV7-2 with TRBJ2-2, with 7 bases aligning to TRBD1. The CDR3 spans 16 residues. Germline assignment: CDR1 SGHTA and CDR2 FQGNSA. Trimming at V came to 6 bases and at J to 0 bases, leaving 7 bases not matched to a gene. The DNA for the CDR3 is TGTGCCAGCAGTTCTTATCAGGGGGCGAACACCGGGGAGCTGTTTTTT. Translated: CASSSYQGANTGELFF.

This clone appeared once. The chain recombines TRBV4-2 with TRBJ2-7; 7 nucleotides line up with TRBD1. V trimming: 5 bases; J trimming: 3 bases; junction bases outside the gene matches: 7. This CDR3 has 14 residues. Germline V gene lookup returns CDR1 LGHNA and CDR2 YNFKEQ. The CDR3 here is CASSEGTAYYEQYF. CDR3 DNA sequence: TGTGCCAGCAGCGAGGGGACAGCTTACTACGAGCAGTACTTC.

The rearrangement joins TRBV4-3 to TRBJ2-3; the match to TRBD2 covers 14 bases. The J segment lost 0 bases and the V segment lost 2 bases, leaving 7 bases of the junction unmatched. Germline CDR1 is LGHNA and CDR2 is YSLEER. The length of the CDR3 is 19 residues. CDR3 sequence: CASSQPGLAGGTSTDTQYF. The CDR3 coding sequence is TGCGCCAGCAGCCAACCTGGACTAGCGGGGGGAACTAGCACAGATACGCAGTATTTT.

This chain connects TRBV4-2 to TRBJ1-1; D gene uncertain. Germline V gene data show CDR1 as LGHNA and CDR2 as YNFKEQ. The CDR3 contains 15 residues. V lost 1 base, J lost 1 base, and 10 bases lay in between. CDR3 nucleotide sequence: TGTGCCAGCAGCCAAGCACGGGGAAGGAACACTGAAGCTTTCTTT. This translates into CASSQARGRNTEAFF.

This clone was picked up a small number of times. The chain uses TRBV12-3 or TRBV12-4 and TRBJ1-1; no clear D. Trimming took 5 bases from V and 4 from J, leaving 8 bases between them. There are 12 residues in the CDR3. The CDR3 coding sequence is TGTGCCAGCAGTCGCAAGGGCACTGAAGCTTTCTTT. Translation: CASSRKGTEAFF.

V and J are TRBV24-1 and TRBJ2-3; possibly TRBD1 for D (6 bases). The CDR3 sequence is 15 residues long. CDR1 and CDR2 (germline): KGHDR, SFDVKD. Trimming stripped 3 bases from V and 2 bases from J, with 11 bases between. CDR3 DNA: TGTGCCACCAGTGATCCCCGGACAGTCACAGATACGCAGTATTTT. Encoded protein: CATSDPRTVTDTQYF.